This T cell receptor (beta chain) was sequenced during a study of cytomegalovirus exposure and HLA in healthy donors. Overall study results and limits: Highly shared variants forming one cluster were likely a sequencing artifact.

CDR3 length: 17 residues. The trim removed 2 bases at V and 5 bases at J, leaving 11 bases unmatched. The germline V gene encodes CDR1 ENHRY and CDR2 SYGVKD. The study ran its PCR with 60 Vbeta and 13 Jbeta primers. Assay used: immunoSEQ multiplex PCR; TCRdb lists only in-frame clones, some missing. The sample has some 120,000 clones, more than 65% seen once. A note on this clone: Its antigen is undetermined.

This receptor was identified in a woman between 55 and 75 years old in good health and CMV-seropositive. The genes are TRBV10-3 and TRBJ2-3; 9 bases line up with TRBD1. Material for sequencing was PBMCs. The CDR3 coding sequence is TGTGCCATCAGTGAGAGGCCGGACAGGGGTGTGAGAGATACGCAGTATTTT. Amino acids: CAISERPDRGVRDTQYF.